This TCR beta chain appears in the sequencing data of a study of CD8+CD57+ T cells in acquired aplastic anemia. Background on the study: Mean yield of DNA from sorted CD4+ and CD8+ cells was approximately 3 ug.

Using genomic DNA as the template, TCR beta VDJ and CDR3 profiling was carried out. TCRdb ran MiXCR on the reads and lists one entry per CDR3 protein. The sample lists 120,000 or so distinct CDR3 sequences; 45% to 60% were seen once. Worth noting for this clonotype: Its specificity is not known. No DNA is shown, since the ends of the CDR3 on it are uncertain; the CDR3 is the one TCRdb lists.

The germline gives CDR1 SQVTM, CDR2 ANQGSEA. The CDR3 is 14 residues long, ends included. Study results and limitations: Patients and controls shared about 27 CD8+ CDR3 sequences. Researchers reported that CD8+ Simpson's diversity was not significantly different in patients versus controls.

All patients picked for sequencing had shown, by flow cytometry, an expansion of CD8+CD57+ cells. The chain employs TRBV29-1 and TRBJ2-3; TRBD2 is the table's D call and was not checked against the DNA. The clonotype originates from a human donor with aplastic anemia. The sample taken for sequencing was sorted CD4+, CD8+, or CD8+CD57+ T cells (not recorded which) from PBMCs. The CDR3 here is CSVGPGTLTDTLYF.